Reported below is one T cell receptor (beta chain). The data were taken from a study of glioma-infiltrating T cells after dendritic cell vaccination. Deletions cut 1 base from V and 1 base from J, with 13 bases between. In germline, CDR1 is MGHDK, CDR2 SYGVNS. The CDR3 runs 17 residues. The protocol was immunoSEQ multiplex PCR, while the TCRdb copy is restricted to in-frame clones and leaves out a portion. The data show roughly 60,000 clones, with roughly 84% seen just once and roughly 8.8% held by the top ten. Sample time point: after dendritic cell vaccination, including at tumor progression/relapse.

The specimen was blood, collected after dendritic cell vaccination. The chain has TRBV25-1 and TRBJ2-2; D possibly corresponds to TRBD2 (6 bases). The sequence was collected from a human donor with glioblastoma. This chain's CDR3 is CASSESRRGLNTGELFF. The CDR3, as DNA: TGTGCCAGCAGTGAATCACGGCGGGGCCTGAACACCGGGGAGCTGTTTTTT.